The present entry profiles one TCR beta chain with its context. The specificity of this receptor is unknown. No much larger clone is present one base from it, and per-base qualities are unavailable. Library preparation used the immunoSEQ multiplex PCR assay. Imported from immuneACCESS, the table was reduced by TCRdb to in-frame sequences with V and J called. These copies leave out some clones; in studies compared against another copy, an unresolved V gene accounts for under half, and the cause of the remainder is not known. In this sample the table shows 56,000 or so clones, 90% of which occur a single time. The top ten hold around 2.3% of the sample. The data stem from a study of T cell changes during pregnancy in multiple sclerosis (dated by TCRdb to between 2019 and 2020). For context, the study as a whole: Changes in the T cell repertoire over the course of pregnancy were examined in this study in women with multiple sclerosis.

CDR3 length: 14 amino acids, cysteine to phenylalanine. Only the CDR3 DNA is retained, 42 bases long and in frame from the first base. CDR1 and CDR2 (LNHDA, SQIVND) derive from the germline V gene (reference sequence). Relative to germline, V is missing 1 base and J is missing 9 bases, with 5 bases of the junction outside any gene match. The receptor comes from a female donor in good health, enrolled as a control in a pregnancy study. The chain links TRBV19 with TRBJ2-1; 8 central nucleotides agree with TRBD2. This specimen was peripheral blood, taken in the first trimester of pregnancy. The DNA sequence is TGTGCCAGTAGTATAGGGAGCGGGAGTGTTGAGCAGTTCTTC. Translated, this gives CASSIGSGSVEQFF. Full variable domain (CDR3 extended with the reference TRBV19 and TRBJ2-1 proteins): DGGITQSPKYLFRKEGQNVTLSCEQNLNHDAMYWYRQDPGQGLRLIYYSQIVNDFQKGDIAEGYSVSREKKESFPLTVTSAQKNPTAFYLCASSIGSGSVEQFFGPGTRLTVL.